The next 32 T cell receptor beta chains were all read from a single sample in a study of control samples from healthy donors and cancer patients (dated by TCRdb to the early 2020s). Library creation used the immunoSEQ multiplex PCR assay. Entries here come from immuneACCESS through TCRdb and include only in-frame sequences with V and J called. Some clones fail to appear in such tables; in the studies checked, an unresolved V gene covers under half of the shortfall, and the cause of the remainder is unknown. This sample has some 220,000 clones in its table, and roughly 94% of those were observed once. More than 1.3% of the sample lies in the top ten. The sample taken for sequencing was blood. All receptors come from a man between 50 and 59 years old in good health.

The rearrangement uses TRBV15 and TRBJ2-2, with D possibly being TRBD1 (6 bases). From germline, CDR1 is LNHNV and CDR2 YYDKDF (reference sequence). The CDR3 contains 17 residues. The V end lost 0 bases, the J end lost 0 bases, and 11 bases lay between the germline ends. Here the CDR3 DNA reads TGTGCCACCAGCAGAGATGGGGGCAGGGCGAACACCGGGGAGCTGTTTTTT. It specifies CATSRDGGRANTGELFF.

This CDR3 is CASSFLQGAGEQYF. The DNA of the CDR3 is TGTGCCAGCAGCTTCCTCCAGGGGGCCGGCGAGCAGTACTTC. The V and J genes are TRBV7-9 and TRBJ2-7, with TRBD1 matching over 8 bases. CDR3 size: 14 residues. The ends lost 3 bases at V and 6 bases at J; junction bases unmatched: 7. CDR1 SEHNR and CDR2 FQNEAQ come from the germline V gene (reference sequence).

The chain employs TRBV6-6 and TRBJ1-5, with a tentative D call TRBD1 (6 bases). The V gene's germline CDR1 is MNHNY and CDR2 SVGAGI (reference sequence). This CDR3 contains 15 residues. The V end lost 5 bases, the J end lost 1 base, and 12 bases lay between the germline ends. The CDR3 region is CASSVTGTSNQPQHF. CDR3 DNA: TGTGCCAGCAGTGTCACAGGGACGAGCAATCAGCCCCAGCATTTT.

Written as DNA, the CDR3 is TGTGCCTGGAGCCGAATACAGGGTCTACGTGTAGACTATGGCTACACCTTC. As protein: CAWSRIQGLRVDYGYTF. This chain joins TRBV30 and TRBJ1-2; D possibly corresponds to TRBD1 (6 bases). Germline V gene data show CDR1 as GTSNPN and CDR2 as SVGIG (reference sequence). Between the trimmed V and J ends, which lost 3 bases and 3 bases, there was a span of 23 bases. The CDR3 runs 17 residues.

Only one count was recorded for this clone. The chain uses TRBV5-1 and TRBJ2-3; 7 bases align to TRBD1. This CDR3 region has 16 residues. Germline CDR1 reads SGHRS; CDR2 reads YFSETQ. Trimming took 3 bases from V and 2 from J; bases not matched to a gene: 9. The CDR3 is CASSSQTGAYTDTQYF. The CDR3 nucleotides are TGCGCCAGCAGCTCCCAAACAGGGGCCTACACAGATACGCAGTATTTT.

The chain couples TRBV7-2 to TRBJ1-1; 7 nucleotides align to TRBD1. Per the germline V gene, CDR1 is SGHTA and CDR2 is FQGNSA. The CDR3 is 17 residues long. V gave up 7 bases and J gave up 0 bases; unmatched junction bases: 14. DNA of the CDR3: TGTGCCAGCACCCGGGGGCTGGACAGGTTATTGAACACTGAAGCTTTCTTT. Protein sequence: CASTRGLDRLLNTEAFF.

Of note for this clone: Different DNA sequences within this sample yield the same CDR3. The V gene is TRBV7-9, the J gene TRBJ1-1; D gene unclear. The CDR3 runs 11 residues. Germline CDR1 is SEHNR and CDR2 is FQNEAQ (reference sequence). With 5 bases removed from V and 4 bases from J, the gap between germline ends came to 5 bases. The CDR3: CASSLLTEAFF. Written as DNA, the CDR3 is TGTGCCAGCAGCCTACTCACTGAAGCTTTCTTT.

V is TRBV18 and J is TRBJ2-3; 10 bases agree with TRBD2. The CDR3 runs to 17 residues. The trim removed 5 bases at V and 0 bases at J, leaving 8 bases unmatched. Germline V gene sequence: CDR1 KGHSH, CDR2 LQKENI. The DNA of the CDR3 is TGTGCCAGCTCATGGGCTAGCGGGGGCCCTAGCACAGATACGCAGTATTTT. Translated: CASSWASGGPSTDTQYF.

This chain links TRBV19 with TRBJ2-1; 8 nucleotides match TRBD1. V shed 8 bases and J 4 bases; nucleotides not matched to a gene: 4. The CDR3 spans 13 residues. Germline values: CDR1 LNHDA, CDR2 SQIVND (reference sequence). DNA of the CDR3: TGTGCCAGTGGACAGGGAATTTACAATGAGCAGTTCTTC. It yields the protein CASGQGIYNEQFF.

The chain couples TRBV6-8 to TRBJ1-4; D is ambiguous. The CDR3 is 17 amino acids. Deletions cut 6 bases from V and 7 bases from J, with 24 bases between. Germline V gene data show CDR1 as MNHGY and CDR2 as SAAAGT. CDR3 coding DNA: TGTGCCAGCAGCAAAGAGACGGAGCGCGGGGTGACTGAAAAACTGTTTTTT. It specifies CASSKETERGVTEKLFF.

J is TRBJ2-4 and V is TRBV5-4; tentatively, D is TRBD1 or TRBD2 (7 bases each). V gave up 4 bases and J gave up 7 bases, with 21 bases separating them. CDR3 length equals 16 residues. CDR1 is SGHNT, CDR2 YYREEE, per germline (reference sequence). The CDR3 reads CASSPGGELGANIQYF. DNA of the CDR3: TGTGCCAGCAGCCCAGGGGGGGAATTGGGGGCGAACATTCAGTACTTC. The full variable domain, with the rest looked up from reference TRBV5-4 and TRBJ2-4, is ETGVTQSPTHLIKTRGQQVTLRCSSQSGHNTVSWYQQALGQGPQFIFQYYREEENGRGNFPPRFSGLQFPNYSSELNVNALELDDSALYLCASSPGGELGANIQYFGAGTRLSVL.

J is TRBJ2-3 and V is TRBV15; D call uncertain. Germline V CDR1 and CDR2: LNHNV, YYDKDF (reference sequence). The CDR3 is 15 amino acids. V shed 3 bases and J shed 2 bases, with 12 bases lying between them. The CDR3 loop is CATSSEARLTDTQYF. The CDR3 DNA sequence: TGTGCCACCAGCAGTGAGGCCAGACTCACAGATACGCAGTATTTT.

The chain has TRBV28 and TRBJ2-3, with 13 bases lining up with TRBD2. The CDR3 loop spans 14 amino acids. Germline lookup yields CDR1 MDHEN and CDR2 SYDVKM. Unmatched junction bases numbered 1, after V lost 6 bases and J lost 4 bases. CDR3: CASSTSGGADTQYF. The CDR3 nucleotides read TGTGCCAGCAGCACTAGCGGGGGGGCAGATACGCAGTATTTT.

The rearrangement joins TRBV6-5 to TRBJ1-4; 7 nucleotides match TRBD1. The ends lost 7 bases at V and 4 bases at J; junction bases unmatched: 3. The CDR3 length is 13 residues. From germline, CDR1 is MNHEY and CDR2 SVGAGI. The CDR3 reads CASTGGSNEKLFF. The CDR3 DNA reads as TGTGCCAGCACAGGGGGTAGTAATGAAAAACTGTTTTTT.

The chain combines TRBV9 with TRBJ2-5; 9 bases line up with TRBD2. CDR3 length: 18 amino acids. CDR1 and CDR2 (germline): SGDLS, YYNGEE. J was trimmed by 0 bases and V by 0 bases; bases with no gene match: 9. This CDR3 reads CASSVAGGGGGDQETQYF. CDR3 coding DNA: TGTGCCAGCAGCGTAGCGGGGGGCGGCGGGGGGGACCAAGAGACCCAGTACTTC.

This clone came up once. This chain uses TRBV27 with TRBJ1-6; tentatively, D is TRBD1 (6 bases). Germline-derived CDR1 and CDR2 are MNHEY and SMNVEV (reference sequence). The CDR3 covers 15 residues. V was clipped by 2 bases and J by 3 bases, with 8 bases between them. The CDR3 sequence is CASSLRGYYNSPLHF. CDR3 coding DNA: TGTGCCAGCAGTTTAAGGGGGTACTATAATTCACCCCTCCACTTT.

The chain carries TRBV5-1 and TRBJ2-3, with no clear D. This CDR3 region has 13 residues. CDR1 and CDR2 from the germline V gene are SGHRS and YFSETQ. Trimming left V 0 bases short and J 2 bases short, with 4 bases between. The CDR3 spells CASSLDNTDTQYF. DNA of the CDR3: TGCGCCAGCAGCTTGGACAACACAGATACGCAGTATTTT.

The DNA for the CDR3 is TGTGCCAGCAGCTTATTTCCAGGCCAGGCCCAGCATTTT. This gives the protein CASSLFPGQAQHF. V usage is TRBV7-2 and J usage is TRBJ1-5, with D uncertain. CDR1 is SGHTA, CDR2 FQGNSA, per germline. The length of the CDR3 is 13 residues. The V and J ends lost 2 bases and 11 bases respectively, with 13 bases between them.

The chain combines TRBV9 with TRBJ1-1, with D possibly being TRBD1 (6 bases). This CDR3 spans 14 amino acids. Per the germline V gene, CDR1 is SGDLS and CDR2 is YYNGEE. V lost 3 bases to trimming and J lost 12 bases, with 21 bases between them. The CDR3 coding sequence is TGTGCCAGCAGCGACCTTCGGACAGCCGATCTTTCTTTCTTT. Protein sequence: CASSDLRTADLSFF.

The V and J genes are TRBV5-6 and TRBJ1-2, with TRBD1 matching over 7 bases. The CDR3 has 14 amino acids. Germline CDR1 and CDR2: SGHDT and YYEEEE. The junction had 1 base not matched to a gene; V was cut back by 0 bases and J by 2 bases. As DNA, the CDR3 is TGTGCCAGCAGCTTGGAAGGGGGCAACTATGGCTACACCTTC. Amino acid sequence: CASSLEGGNYGYTF.

The table lists this clone with a count of one. The chain employs TRBV2 and TRBJ2-3; TRBD1 might be the D (6 bases). Germline V CDR1 and CDR2: SNHLY, FYNNEI. The CDR3 runs 10 residues. V lost 11 bases to trimming and J lost 6 bases, with 9 bases between them. The CDR3 DNA is TGTGCCCGACAGGTGGATACGCAGTATTTT. Translation gives CARQVDTQYF.

This chain connects TRBV29-1 to TRBJ2-5, with 7 bases aligning to TRBD1. With V trimmed by 3 bases and J by 5 bases, 6 bases remained unmatched. Germline values: CDR1 SQVTM, CDR2 ANQGSEA. CDR3 length: 13 residues. CDR3 amino acids: CSVDTGTAETQYF. CDR3 in DNA: TGCAGCGTTGACACCGGGACAGCGGAGACCCAGTACTTC. Supplemented by reference TRBV29-1 and TRBJ2-5, the full variable domain reads SAVISQKPSRDICQRGTSLTIQCQVDSQVTMMFWYRQQPGQSLTLIATANQGSEATYESGFVIDKFPISRPNLTFSTLTVSNMSPEDSSIYLCSVDTGTAETQYFGPGTRLLVL.

The V call is TRBV24-1, the J call TRBJ1-1; no firm D call. The CDR3 is 13 amino acids. Per germline, CDR1 KGHDR and CDR2 SFDVKD. V shed 5 bases and J shed 4 bases, with 10 bases lying between them. The CDR3 sequence is CATSVGVSTEAFF. The CDR3 nucleotides are TGTGCCACCAGTGTTGGGGTGAGCACTGAAGCTTTCTTT.

The V and J genes are TRBV10-1 and TRBJ1-1; 8 nucleotides line up with TRBD1. Per germline, CDR1 WNHNN and CDR2 SYGVQD (reference sequence). The CDR3 has 14 residues. Trimming cost V 2 bases and J 6 bases; bases outside gene matches: 5. The CDR3, as DNA: TGCGCCAGCAGTGAGCCAGGGACAGGCTCTGAAGCTTTCTTT. Protein product: CASSEPGTGSEAFF.

This clone was picked up one time. This chain joins TRBV18 and TRBJ1-5, with 9 bases lining up with TRBD1. This CDR3 comprises 15 residues. Germline CDR1 reads KGHSH; CDR2 reads LQKENI. The junction had 5 bases not matched to a gene; V was cut back by 5 bases and J by 3 bases. The CDR3 bases are TGTGCCAGCTCATCAGGGACAGGGAACAATCAGCCCCAGCATTTT. This codes for CASSSGTGNNQPQHF.

The chain carries TRBV3-1 (or the pseudogene TRBV3-2) and TRBJ2-3; D unresolved. The CDR3 is made up of 12 amino acids. Between the trimmed V and J ends, which lost 4 bases and 3 bases, there was a span of 5 bases. Germline V gene data show CDR1 as LGHDT and CDR2 as YNNKEL (reference sequence). CDR3: CASSRQTDTQYF. CDR3 DNA sequence: TGTGCCAGCAGCCGCCAAACAGATACGCAGTATTTT.

This chain joins TRBV10-2 and TRBJ1-3, with D hard to call. Per germline, CDR1 WSHSY and CDR2 SAAADI. The CDR3 has 15 amino acids. The V gene lost 0 bases and the J gene lost 4 bases, with 10 bases spanning the gap. The chain's CDR3 is CASSESDLGGNTIYF. For the CDR3, the DNA is TGCGCCAGCAGTGAGTCGGACCTGGGAGGAAACACCATATATTTT.

The rearrangement joins TRBV5-1 to TRBJ2-7, with 11 bases identical to TRBD1. This CDR3 has 15 residues. Germline V gives CDR1 SGHRS, CDR2 YFSETQ. V lost 2 bases to trimming and J lost 6 bases; unmatched junction nucleotides: 7. The CDR3 nucleotides read TGCGCCAGCAGCTTTAACCCGGGACAGGGGGGCGAGCAGTACTTC. It is translated as CASSFNPGQGGEQYF.

The J gene is TRBJ2-4, the V gene TRBV11-2; 8 nucleotides line up with TRBD2. CDR3 length: 16 residues. V lost 1 base, J lost 5 bases, and 7 bases stayed unmatched. Germline V gives CDR1 SGHAT, CDR2 FQNNGV. CDR3 sequence (DNA): TGTGCCAGCAGCTTAGGTTCGGCGGGGGGCCAAAACATTCAGTACTTC. Its translation is CASSLGSAGGQNIQYF.

J is TRBJ2-5 and V is TRBV28, with 8 bases identical to TRBD2. V trimming: 2 bases; J trimming: 4 bases; junction bases outside the gene matches: 3. CDR1 MDHEN and CDR2 SYDVKM come from the germline V gene. The CDR3 is 14 residues long. The CDR3 region is CASSLAGGAETQYF. Here the CDR3 DNA reads TGTGCCAGCAGTTTAGCGGGGGGAGCAGAGACCCAGTACTTC.

V gene TRBV29-1 combines with J gene TRBJ2-3; 7 bases match TRBD1. CDR3 length: 13 residues. Germline assignment: CDR1 SQVTM and CDR2 ANQGSEA. V dropped 7 bases and J dropped 1; count of bases not matched to a gene: 5. Here the CDR3 reads CSGNRGGTDTQYF. In DNA, the CDR3 is TGCAGCGGCAACAGGGGTGGCACAGATACGCAGTATTTT.

V usage is TRBV2 and J usage is TRBJ1-1, with 9 bases aligning to TRBD1. The CDR3 is made up of 12 amino acids. Germline CDR1 reads SNHLY; CDR2 reads FYNNEI. The V segment lost 3 bases and the J segment 13 bases; nucleotides outside the gene matches: 6. CDR3 in amino acids: CASSDRDRVYFF. The CDR3 bases are TGTGCCAGCAGTGACAGGGACAGGGTTTATTTCTTT.